The clone carrying this TCR beta chain turned up a few times. The target antigen is unknown. Every bit of the isolated RNA underwent reverse transcription, so sequencing read expressed TCRB transcripts. The protocol was immunoSEQ multiplex PCR, while the TCRdb copy is restricted to in-frame clones and leaves out a portion. The sample has 140,000 or so clones, 9.2% seen once. This record comes from a study of beta chain features in type 1 diabetes. Findings of the study overall: Using cDNA template may skew counts toward highly expressing activated cells.

This CDR3 spans 16 amino acids. Germline V gene data show CDR1 as SGHNT and CDR2 as YYREEE (reference sequence). Losses at the gene ends were 1 base for V and 7 bases for J; bases not matched to a gene: 7. All sorted populations exceeded 95% purity. Sequencing input: central memory CD4+ T cells from blood. The TCR comes from a man between 18 and 35 years old in good health. The chain employs TRBV5-4 and TRBJ2-2, with 10 bases aligning to TRBD1. CDR3 DNA sequence: TGTGCCAGCAGCTTGAGGGCAGGACAGGGGGTCGGGGAGCTGTTTTTT. Its translation: CASSLRAGQGVGELFF.